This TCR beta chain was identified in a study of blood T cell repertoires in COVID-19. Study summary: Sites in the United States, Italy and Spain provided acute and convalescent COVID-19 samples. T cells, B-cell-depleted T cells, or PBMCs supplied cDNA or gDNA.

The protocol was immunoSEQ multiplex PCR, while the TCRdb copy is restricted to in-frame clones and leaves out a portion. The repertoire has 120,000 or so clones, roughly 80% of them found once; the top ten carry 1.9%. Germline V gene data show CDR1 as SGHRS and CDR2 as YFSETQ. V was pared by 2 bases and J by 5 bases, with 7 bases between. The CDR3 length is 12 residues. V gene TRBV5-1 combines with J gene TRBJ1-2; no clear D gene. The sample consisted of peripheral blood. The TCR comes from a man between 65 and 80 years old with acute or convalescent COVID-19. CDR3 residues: CASSFGEYGYTF. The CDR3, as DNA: TGCGCCAGCAGCTTCGGGGAGTATGGCTACACCTTC.